This T cell receptor (beta chain) was documented in a study of T-cell memory formation after mild COVID-19 (dated by TCRdb to the early 2020s). Describing the broader study: Most TCR sequence clusters were specific to one of the two donors. In two donors, T-cell clones that expanded and contracted after mild COVID-19 were followed by sequencing TCRalpha and TCRbeta repertoires longitudinally. The cohort comprised two young, previously healthy adult volunteers, one female and one male.

Germline trimming amounts to 2 bases on V and 2 bases on J, with 1 as the count of junction bases outside the gene matches. The germline V gene specifies MGHRA as CDR1 and YSYEKL as CDR2. From cysteine to phenylalanine, the CDR3 is 14 amino acids long. CDR3 DNA is the only sequence kept; it has 42 bases, read in frame from the first base. The instrument given in TCRdb is Illumina NovaSeq 6000. TCRalpha and TCRbeta cDNA libraries were built by 5'RACE with constant-segment primers, adding sample barcodes and unique molecular identifiers. Trizol reagent was used to extract RNA from every sample. The libraries were amplified in two PCR steps, and the second step added a second sample barcode and Illumina TruSeq adapters. Sequencing of the libraries was done on an Illumina NovaSeq, producing 2 x 150 bp paired-end reads. The source study handled its data this way. Reads were demultiplexed and collapsed into UMI-guided consensus sequences with migec v1.2.7. Using mixcr v2.1.11, the UMI consensuses were aligned to TRA and TRB V and J templates and assembled into clonotypes. Expanded or contracted clonotypes were those called significant by both edgeR and NoisET, with noise models trained on biological replicates. edgeR calls used a false discovery rate-adjusted p below 0.01 and a log2 fold-change threshold of 1. PCA with hierarchical clustering of max-normalized trajectories of the 1000 most abundant clonotypes was used as exploratory dynamics analysis. Separately sequenced CD4+ and CD8+ repertoires were used to assign the CD4 or CD8 phenotype of responding clones. Starting from the raw public reads, TCRdb applied fastp trimming at Q25, assembled clones with MiXCR and retained in-frame beta chains. One record per CDR3 amino acid sequence lists the most common genes and DNA. TCRdb's processing, not the study's, gives the V and J calls here. This sample has approximately 89,000 distinct CDR3 sequences in its table, and about 13% of those were observed once. The ten most abundant clones make up roughly two fifths of the sample.

Ficoll-Paque density gradient centrifugation was the method used to isolate PBMCs. A word on this clonotype: The clone's antigen remains unknown. No much larger clone exists at a distance of one base, and base qualities are not known.

The paper's findings and limits, for the study overall: From day 15 to 85, contracting clones showed balanced CD4/CD8 phenotypes, whereas a second wave of clones that expanded from day 15 to 37 leaned towards CD4+. Some responding clones were detected in pre-infection memory, suggesting pre-existing cross-reactive memory T cells joined the SARS-CoV-2 response. Only a couple of mild cases were covered by the study, and larger cohorts that include severe cases with pre-infection samples were considered necessary. The second-wave clones that peaked on day 37 were not confirmed to be SARS-CoV-2 specific. Contracting CD4+ clones turned up mainly in the CM and EM memory subsets, whereas EMRA was where CD8+ clones were enriched.

The rearrangement combines TRBV4-1 with TRBJ2-7, with 9 bases in between that match TRBD1. The receptor was isolated from a young man who had mild COVID-19 (a few samples of this study predate the infection). The sample titles of this study are shuffled in the database, so cell type and time point are left out; the donor was told from shared clones. Material: PBMCs or a T cell subset sorted from them (not recorded which). The CDR3 sequence is CASSQRQGAYEQYF. The DNA is TGCGCCAGCAGCCAAAGACAGGGGGCCTACGAGCAGTACTTC.